This T cell receptor (beta chain) appears in the sequencing data of a study of PD-L1 blockade in urothelial cancer. Clones were sequenced by immunoSEQ multiplex PCR, and TCRdb holds only the in-frame ones, with some missing. Counted here are tens of thousands of clones, less than 85% occurring once; the ten biggest clones make up around 9.3%. Trimming removed 3 bases from V and 2 bases from J, with 11 bases in between. Germline CDR1 MDHEN, CDR2 SYDVKM. This CDR3 is built from 14 residues. Time point reported: pretreatment peripheral blood. V gene TRBV28 combines with J gene TRBJ2-7; D is ambiguous. The sample consisted of PBMCs, taken around atezolizumab (anti-PD-L1) treatment. This clonotype originated in a man between 65 and 85 years old with urothelial cancer. In DNA form, the CDR3 reads TGTGCCAGCAGTTTCCCACATTCAACCTACGAGCAGTACTTC. It codes for CASSFPHSTYEQYF.